The clone carrying this T cell receptor (beta chain) was detected many times. Its antigen is currently unknown. Arm-PCR of CDR3 regions with iRepertoire HTBI primers generated TCR beta libraries. One entry per CDR3 protein results from TCRdb running MiXCR on the multiplex PCR reads. The sample lists about 460,000 distinct CDR3 sequences; around a fifth were seen once. This sample is drawn from a study of regulatory T cells in long-lasting Graves disease. General observations from the study: Patients with persistent disease showed a bias toward TRBV28, TRBJ1-2 and TRBJ2-5.

As for time point: persistent/refractory GD, antithyroid drugs over 5 years with positive TRAb. Researchers made the TCR library from RNA that was extracted from PBMCs. Trimming shortened V by 1 base and J by 6 bases, and 7 bases separated the two germline ends. Germline CDR1 is MNHEY and CDR2 is SVGEGT. The CDR3 has 12 amino acids. Sequenced material: peripheral blood mononuclear cells (PBMCs), taken when the disease was refractory, from a patient treated with antithyroid drugs. This clonotype was sampled from a female donor with Graves disease. J is TRBJ2-7 and V is TRBV6-2 or TRBV6-3; the D is unclear. In DNA, the CDR3 is TGTGCCAGCAGTTACTTTGGGTTCGAGCAGTACTTC. This translates into CASSYFGFEQYF.